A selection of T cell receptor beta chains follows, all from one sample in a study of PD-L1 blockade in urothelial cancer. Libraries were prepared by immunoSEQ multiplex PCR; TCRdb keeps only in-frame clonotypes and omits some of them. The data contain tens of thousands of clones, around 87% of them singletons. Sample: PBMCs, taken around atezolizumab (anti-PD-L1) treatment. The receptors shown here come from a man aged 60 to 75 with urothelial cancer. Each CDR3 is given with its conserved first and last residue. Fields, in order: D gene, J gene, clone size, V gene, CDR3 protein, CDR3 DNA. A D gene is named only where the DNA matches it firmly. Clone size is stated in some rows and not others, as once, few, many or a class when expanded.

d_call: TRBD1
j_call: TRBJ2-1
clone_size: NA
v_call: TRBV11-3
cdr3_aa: CASSQTGTVNNEQFF
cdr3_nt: TGTGCCAGCAGCCAAACCGGGACAGTAAACAATGAGCAGTTCTTC

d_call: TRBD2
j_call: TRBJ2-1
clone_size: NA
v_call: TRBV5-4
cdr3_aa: CASSLIASGGSNEQFF
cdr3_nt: TGTGCCAGCAGCTTGATTGCTAGCGGGGGTTCTAATGAGCAGTTCTTC

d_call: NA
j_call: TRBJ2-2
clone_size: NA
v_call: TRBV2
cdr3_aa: CASSDLTNTGELFF
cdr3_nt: TGTGCCAGCAGTGACCTTACTAACACCGGGGAGCTGTTTTTT

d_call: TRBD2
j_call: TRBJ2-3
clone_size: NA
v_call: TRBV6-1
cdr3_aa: CASLLAGGSTDTQYF
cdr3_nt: TGTGCCAGCCTACTAGCGGGAGGAAGCACAGATACGCAGTATTTT

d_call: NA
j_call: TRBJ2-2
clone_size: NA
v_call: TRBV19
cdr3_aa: CASSIQGTNTGELFF
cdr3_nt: TGTGCCAGTAGTATTCAGGGGACGAACACCGGGGAGCTGTTTTTT

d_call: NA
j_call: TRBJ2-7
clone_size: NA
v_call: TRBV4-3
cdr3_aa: CASSQDRGYEQYF
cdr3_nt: TGCGCCAGCAGCCAAGATCGGGGCTACGAGCAGTACTTC

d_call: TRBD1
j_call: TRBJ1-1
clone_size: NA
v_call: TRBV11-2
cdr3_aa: CASSLEVKGARLSEAFF
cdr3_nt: TGTGCCAGCAGCTTAGAGGTAAAGGGGGCGAGATTGTCTGAAGCTTTCTTT

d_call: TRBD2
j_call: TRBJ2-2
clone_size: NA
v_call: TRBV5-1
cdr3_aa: CASSFLAGAETGELFF
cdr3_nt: TGCGCCAGCAGCTTTCTAGCGGGAGCGGAGACCGGGGAGCTGTTTTTT

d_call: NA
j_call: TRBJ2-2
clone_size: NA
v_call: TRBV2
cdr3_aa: CASSDTLLDRNTGELFF
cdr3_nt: TGTGCCAGCAGTGACACCCTCCTGGACAGGAACACCGGGGAGCTGTTTTTT

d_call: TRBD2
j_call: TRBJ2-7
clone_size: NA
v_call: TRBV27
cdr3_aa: CASSLREGDEQYF
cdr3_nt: TGTGCCAGCAGTTTGCGGGAGGGTGACGAGCAGTACTTC

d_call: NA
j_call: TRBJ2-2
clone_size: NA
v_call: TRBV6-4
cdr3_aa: CASSGVPPPNTGELFF
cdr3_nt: TGTGCCAGCAGTGGTGTCCCCCCTCCGAACACCGGGGAGCTGTTTTTT

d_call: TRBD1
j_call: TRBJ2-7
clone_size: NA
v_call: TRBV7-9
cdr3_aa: CASSDFGTGAYEQYF
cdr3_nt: TGTGCCAGCAGCGATTTTGGGACAGGGGCCTACGAGCAGTACTTC

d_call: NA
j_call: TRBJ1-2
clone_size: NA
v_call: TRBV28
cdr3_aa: CASTQGLAILGYTF
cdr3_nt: TGTGCCAGCACTCAGGGGTTGGCGATCCTTGGCTACACCTTC

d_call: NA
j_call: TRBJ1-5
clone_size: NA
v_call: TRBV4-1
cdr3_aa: CASSQDPGGLNQPQHF
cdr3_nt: TGCGCCAGCAGCCAAGACCCCGGGGGGCTTAATCAGCCCCAGCATTTT

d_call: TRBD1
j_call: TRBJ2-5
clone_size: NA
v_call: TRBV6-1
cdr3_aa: CASKPRQGARGTQYF
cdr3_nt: TGTGCCAGCAAACCCCGCCAGGGGGCAAGAGGGACCCAGTACTTC

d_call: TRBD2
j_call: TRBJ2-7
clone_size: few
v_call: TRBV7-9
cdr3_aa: CASSPRLAGANEQYF
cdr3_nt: TGTGCCAGCAGCCCTAGACTAGCAGGTGCCAACGAGCAGTACTTC

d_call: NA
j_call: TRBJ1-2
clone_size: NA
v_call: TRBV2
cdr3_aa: CASSEQGFGYTF
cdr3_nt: TGTGCCAGCAGTGAACAGGGTTTCGGCTACACCTTC

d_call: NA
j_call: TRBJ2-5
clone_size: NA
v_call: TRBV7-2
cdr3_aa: CASSQYGQETQYF
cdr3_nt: TGTGCCAGCAGCCAATACGGCCAAGAGACCCAGTACTTC

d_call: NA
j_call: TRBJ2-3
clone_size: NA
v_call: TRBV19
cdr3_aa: CATRESSDTQYF
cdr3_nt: TGTGCCACACGGGAGTCATCAGATACGCAGTATTTT

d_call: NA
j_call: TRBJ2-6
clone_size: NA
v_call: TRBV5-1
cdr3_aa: CASSLGQGSIGANVLTF
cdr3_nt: TGCGCCAGCAGCTTGGGTCAGGGGTCCATAGGGGCCAACGTCCTGACTTTC

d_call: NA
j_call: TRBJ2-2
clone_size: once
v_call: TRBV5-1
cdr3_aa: CASSFPEKGTGELFF
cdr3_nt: TGCGCCAGCAGCTTCCCAGAAAAGGGGACCGGGGAGCTGTTTTTT

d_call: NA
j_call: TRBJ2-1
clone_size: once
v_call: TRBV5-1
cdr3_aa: CASRVAVSTSYNEQFF
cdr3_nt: TGCGCCAGCAGGGTTGCGGTCTCTACTTCCTACAATGAGCAGTTCTTC

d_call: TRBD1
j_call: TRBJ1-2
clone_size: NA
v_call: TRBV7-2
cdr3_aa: CASSQQGAYYGYTF
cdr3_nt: TGTGCCAGCAGCCAACAGGGGGCTTATTATGGCTACACCTTC

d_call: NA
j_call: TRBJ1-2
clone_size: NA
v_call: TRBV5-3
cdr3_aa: CARSLALQGDPNYGYTF
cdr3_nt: TGTGCCAGAAGCTTGGCCCTCCAGGGTGACCCTAACTATGGCTACACCTTC

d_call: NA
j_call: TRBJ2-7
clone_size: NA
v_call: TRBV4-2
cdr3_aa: CASSQEAGKYEQYF
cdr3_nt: TGTGCCAGCAGCCAAGAAGCAGGGAAATACGAGCAGTACTTC

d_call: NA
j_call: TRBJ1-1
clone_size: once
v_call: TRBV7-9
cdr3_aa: CASSSEGGTEAFF
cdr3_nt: TGTGCCAGCAGCTCTGAGGGAGGCACTGAAGCTTTCTTT

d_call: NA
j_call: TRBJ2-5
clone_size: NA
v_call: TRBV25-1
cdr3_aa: CASSDAGRETQYF
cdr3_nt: TGTGCCAGCAGTGATGCGGGGAGGGAGACCCAGTACTTC

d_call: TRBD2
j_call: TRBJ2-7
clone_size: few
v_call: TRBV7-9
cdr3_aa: CASSSPAGVGYEQYF
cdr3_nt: TGTGCCAGCAGCAGCCCAGCGGGAGTGGGCTACGAGCAGTACTTC

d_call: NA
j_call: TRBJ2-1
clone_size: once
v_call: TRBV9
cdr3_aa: CASSVALRTVGNEQFF
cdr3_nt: TGTGCCAGCAGCGTAGCTCTGCGGACTGTTGGGAATGAGCAGTTCTTC

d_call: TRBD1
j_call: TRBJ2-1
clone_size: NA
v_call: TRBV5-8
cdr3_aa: CASSLRGQGNNEQFF
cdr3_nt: TGTGCCAGCAGTCTCCGGGGACAGGGGAACAATGAGCAGTTCTTC

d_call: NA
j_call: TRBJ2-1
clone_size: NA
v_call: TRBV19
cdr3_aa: CASRASSNEQFF
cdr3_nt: TGTGCCAGTAGGGCTAGTTCTAATGAGCAGTTCTTC

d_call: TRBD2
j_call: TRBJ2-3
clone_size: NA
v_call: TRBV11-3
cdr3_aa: CASSRHLAGGPSCDTQYF
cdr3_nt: TGTGCCAGCAGCCGCCATCTAGCGGGAGGGCCCTCATGCGATACGCAGTATTTT

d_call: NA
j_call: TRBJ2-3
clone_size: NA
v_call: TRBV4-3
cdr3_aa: CASSLERLTDTQYF
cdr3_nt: TGCGCCAGCAGCCTTGAGCGGCTCACAGATACGCAGTATTTT

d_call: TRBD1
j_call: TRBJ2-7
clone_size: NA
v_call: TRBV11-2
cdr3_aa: CASSRTGLVSYEQYF
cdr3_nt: TGTGCCAGCAGTCGGACAGGCCTAGTCTCCTACGAGCAGTACTTC

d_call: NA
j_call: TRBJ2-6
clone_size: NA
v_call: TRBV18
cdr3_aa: CASSPPEGRAGANVLTF
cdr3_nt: TGTGCCAGCTCACCACCCGAGGGTAGAGCTGGGGCCAACGTCCTGACTTTC

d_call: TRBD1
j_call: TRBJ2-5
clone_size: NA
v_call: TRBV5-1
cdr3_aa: CASSLANTGGQETQYF
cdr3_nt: TGCGCCAGCAGCTTGGCCAATACAGGGGGCCAAGAGACCCAGTACTTC

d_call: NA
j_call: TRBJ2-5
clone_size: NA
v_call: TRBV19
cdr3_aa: CASSSYTGTQTETQYF
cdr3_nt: TGTGCCAGTAGTTCTTACACCGGGACTCAAACTGAGACCCAGTACTTC

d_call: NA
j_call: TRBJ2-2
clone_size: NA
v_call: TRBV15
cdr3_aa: CATRQVRGGELFF
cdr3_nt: TGTGCCACCAGACAGGTCCGTGGCGGGGAGCTGTTTTTT

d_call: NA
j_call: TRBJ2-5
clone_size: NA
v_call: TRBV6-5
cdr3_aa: CASSPRGQTQYF
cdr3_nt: TGTGCCAGCAGCCCCAGGGGACAGACCCAGTACTTC

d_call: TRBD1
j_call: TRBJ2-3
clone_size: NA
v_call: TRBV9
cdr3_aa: CASSGRGDRGNAFGSDTQYF
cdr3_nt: TGTGCCAGCAGCGGGCGTGGGGACAGGGGAAACGCTTTCGGGTCCGATACGCAGTATTTT

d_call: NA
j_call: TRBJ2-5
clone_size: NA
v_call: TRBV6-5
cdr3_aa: CASSYKGRVGETQYF
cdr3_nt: TGTGCCAGCAGTTACAAGGGCAGGGTGGGAGAGACCCAGTACTTC

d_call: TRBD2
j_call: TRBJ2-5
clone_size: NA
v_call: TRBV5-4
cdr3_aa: CASSQTSGRAQETQYF
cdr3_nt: TGTGCCAGCAGCCAAACTAGCGGGAGGGCCCAAGAGACCCAGTACTTC

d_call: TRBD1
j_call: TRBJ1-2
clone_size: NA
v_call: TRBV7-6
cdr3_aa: CASSLGQGAGYGYTF
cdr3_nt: TGTGCCAGCAGCCTAGGACAGGGGGCCGGCTATGGCTACACCTTC

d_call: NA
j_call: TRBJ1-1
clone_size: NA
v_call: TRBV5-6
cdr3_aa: CASNEGGEAFF
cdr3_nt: TGTGCCAGCAACGAGGGGGGGGAAGCTTTCTTT

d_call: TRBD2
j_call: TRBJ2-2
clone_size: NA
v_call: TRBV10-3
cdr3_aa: CAISERMVAGTGELFF
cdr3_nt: TGTGCCATCAGTGAGAGGATGGTAGCGGGGACCGGGGAGCTGTTTTTT

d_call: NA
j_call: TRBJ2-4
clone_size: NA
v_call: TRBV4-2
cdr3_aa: CASSPTQLGGFQYF
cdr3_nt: TGTGCCAGCAGCCCAACCCAGCTAGGGGGTTTTCAGTACTTC

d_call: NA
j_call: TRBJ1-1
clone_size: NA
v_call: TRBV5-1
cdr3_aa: CASSLEGVNTEAFF
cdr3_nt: TGCGCCAGCAGCTTGGAGGGAGTGAACACTGAAGCTTTCTTT

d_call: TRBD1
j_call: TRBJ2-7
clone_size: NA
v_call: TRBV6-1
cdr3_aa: CASSERTGFYEQYF
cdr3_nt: TGTGCCAGCAGTGAACGGACAGGTTTCTACGAGCAGTACTTC

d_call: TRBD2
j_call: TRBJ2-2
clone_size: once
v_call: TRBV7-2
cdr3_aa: CASSPREDGELFF
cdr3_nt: TGTGCCAGCAGCCCCCGGGAGGACGGGGAGCTGTTTTTT

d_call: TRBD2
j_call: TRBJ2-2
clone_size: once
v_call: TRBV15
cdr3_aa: CASGGGTGELFF
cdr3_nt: TGTGCCAGCGGGGGGGGCACCGGGGAGCTGTTTTTT

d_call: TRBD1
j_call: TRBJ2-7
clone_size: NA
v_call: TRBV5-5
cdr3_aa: CASSLGTALSYEQYF
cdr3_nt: TGTGCCAGCAGCCTCGGGACAGCCCTCTCCTACGAGCAGTACTTC

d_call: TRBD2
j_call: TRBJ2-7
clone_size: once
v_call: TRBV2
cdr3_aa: CASSRTSGLEQYF
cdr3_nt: TGTGCCAGCAGCCGGACTAGCGGCTTAGAGCAGTACTTC

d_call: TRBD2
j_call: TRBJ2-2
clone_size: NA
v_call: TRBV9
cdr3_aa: CASSVTSGSSGELFF
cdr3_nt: TGTGCCAGCAGCGTGACTAGCGGGAGCTCTGGGGAGCTGTTTTTT